This entry features one TCR beta chain sequence. Its antigen is unidentified. The sample is drawn from a study of shared clonotypes between healthy human individuals. The length of the CDR3 is 12 residues. CDR1 and CDR2 from the germline V gene are MNHEY and SVGAGI. Germline trimming cut 4 bases from V and 6 bases from J; bases unmatched to any gene: 0. Notes on the study in general: Memory subsets generally showed smaller estimated richness than naive subsets did.

Naive CD45RA+ and memory CD45RA-negative subsets were split from CD4+ cells. Measured with immunoSEQ multiplex PCR; TCRdb has only the in-frame clones, and not every one. The sample yields more than 2 million clones, around 95% seen once. The sequenced sample consisted of naive CD4+ T cells sorted from blood. Regarding subset: CD45RA+ positively selected. The chain has TRBV6-5 and TRBJ2-1; TRBD2 matches 7 bases. This TCR was sampled from a man in his late teens or twenties in good health. CDR3 DNA sequence: TGTGCCAGCAGTTCGGGGGGCAATGAGCAGTTCTTC. Translation gives CASSSGGNEQFF.